This TCR beta chain was recovered during a study of tissue T cells after allogeneic stem cell transplantation. Findings of the study overall: Anatomically similar tissues had similar TCR repertoires within each patient. Motif-based clustering found tissue-specific repertoire signatures shared across patients, though few clones were shared.

This CDR3 has 11 residues. Germline V gives CDR1 NNHNN, CDR2 SYGAGS (reference sequence). Trimming pared 1 base from V and 5 bases from J, leaving 2 bases between. Comments on this clone: Its matching antigen is unknown. Genes and germline come from the mouse. The CDR3 goes on 1 residue after the read ends, and that part is filled in from the germline J gene.

Profiled with immunoSEQ multiplex PCR; TCRdb holds only in-frame clones, not every one. The sample gives about 22,000 clones, 72% of which show up once; roughly 0.61% is in the top ten. Sequenced sample: spleen. The TCR originated in a female BALB/c mouse in good health. The MHC haplotype of this mouse line is H2-d. V is TRBV13-2 and J is TRBJ2-4, with no clear D. The DNA read from the CDR3 is TGTGCCAGCGGTGATAGAAACACCTTGTAC. Its protein is CASGDRNTLY. The entire CDR3 is CASGDRNTLYF.